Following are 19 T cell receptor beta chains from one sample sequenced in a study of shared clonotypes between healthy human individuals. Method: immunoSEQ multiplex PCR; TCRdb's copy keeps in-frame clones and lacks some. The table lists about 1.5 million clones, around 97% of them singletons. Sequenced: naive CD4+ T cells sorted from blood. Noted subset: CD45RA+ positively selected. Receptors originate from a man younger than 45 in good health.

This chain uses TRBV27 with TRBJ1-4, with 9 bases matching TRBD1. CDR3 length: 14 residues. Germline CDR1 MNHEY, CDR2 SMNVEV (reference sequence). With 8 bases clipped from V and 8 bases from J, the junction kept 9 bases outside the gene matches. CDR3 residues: CASSTGQGREKLFF. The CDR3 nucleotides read TGTGCCAGCTCTACGGGACAGGGACGGGAAAAACTGTTTTTT.

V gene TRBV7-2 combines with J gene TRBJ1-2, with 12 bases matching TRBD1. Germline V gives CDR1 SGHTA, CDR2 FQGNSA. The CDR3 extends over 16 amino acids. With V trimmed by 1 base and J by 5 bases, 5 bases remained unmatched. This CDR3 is CASSLGGGQGAYGYTF. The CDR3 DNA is TGTGCCAGCAGCTTAGGAGGGGGACAGGGGGCATATGGCTACACCTTC. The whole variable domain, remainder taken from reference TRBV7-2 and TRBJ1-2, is GAGVSQSPSNKVTEKGKDVELRCDPISGHTALYWYRQSLGQGLEFLIYFQGNSAPDKSGLPSDRFSAERTGGSVSTLTIQRTQQEDSAVYLCASSLGGGQGAYGYTFGSGTRLTVV.

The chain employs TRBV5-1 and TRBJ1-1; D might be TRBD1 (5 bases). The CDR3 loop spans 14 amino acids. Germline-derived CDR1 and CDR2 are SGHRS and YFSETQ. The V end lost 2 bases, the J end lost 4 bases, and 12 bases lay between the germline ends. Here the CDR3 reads CASSFVKGSTEAFF. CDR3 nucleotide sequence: TGCGCCAGCAGCTTCGTAAAGGGGAGCACTGAAGCTTTCTTT.

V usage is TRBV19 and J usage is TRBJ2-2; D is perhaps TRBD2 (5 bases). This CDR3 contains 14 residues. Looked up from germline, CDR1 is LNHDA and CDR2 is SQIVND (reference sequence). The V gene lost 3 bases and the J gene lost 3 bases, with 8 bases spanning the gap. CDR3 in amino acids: CASSMLRDTGELFF. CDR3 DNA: TGTGCCAGTAGTATGCTGAGGGACACCGGGGAGCTGTTTTTT.

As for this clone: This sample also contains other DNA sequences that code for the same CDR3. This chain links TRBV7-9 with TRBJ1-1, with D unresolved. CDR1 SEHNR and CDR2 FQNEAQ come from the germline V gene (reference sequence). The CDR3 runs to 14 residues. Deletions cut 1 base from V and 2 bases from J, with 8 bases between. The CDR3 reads CASSLGGLNTEAFF. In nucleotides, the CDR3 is TGTGCCAGCAGCTTAGGGGGTTTAAACACTGAAGCTTTCTTT.

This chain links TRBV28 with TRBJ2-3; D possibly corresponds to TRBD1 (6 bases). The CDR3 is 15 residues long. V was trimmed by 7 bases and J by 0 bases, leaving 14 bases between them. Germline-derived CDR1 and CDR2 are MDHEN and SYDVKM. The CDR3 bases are TGTGCCAGCAACAAACAGGGAGCCAGCACAGATACGCAGTATTTT. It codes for CASNKQGASTDTQYF.

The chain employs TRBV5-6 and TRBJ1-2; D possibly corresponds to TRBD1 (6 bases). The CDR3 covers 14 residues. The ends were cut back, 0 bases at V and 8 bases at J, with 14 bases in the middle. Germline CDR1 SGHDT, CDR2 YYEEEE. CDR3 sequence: CASSLARGLGGYTF. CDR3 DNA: TGTGCCAGCAGCTTGGCCCGGGGGCTAGGCGGCTACACCTTC.

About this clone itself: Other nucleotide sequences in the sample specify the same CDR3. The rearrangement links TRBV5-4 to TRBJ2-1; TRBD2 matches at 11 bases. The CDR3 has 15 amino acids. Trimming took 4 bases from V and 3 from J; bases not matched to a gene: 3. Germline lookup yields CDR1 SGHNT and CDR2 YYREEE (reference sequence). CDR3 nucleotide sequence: TGTGCCAGCAGCCATGGGACTAGCGGCTACAATGAGCAGTTCTTC. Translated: CASSHGTSGYNEQFF.

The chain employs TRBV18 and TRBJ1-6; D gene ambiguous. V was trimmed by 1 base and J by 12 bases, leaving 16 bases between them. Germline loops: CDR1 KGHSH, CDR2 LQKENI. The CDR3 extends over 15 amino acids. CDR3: CASSPLNGFREPLHF. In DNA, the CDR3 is TGTGCCAGCTCACCACTCAACGGGTTTCGTGAACCCCTCCACTTT.

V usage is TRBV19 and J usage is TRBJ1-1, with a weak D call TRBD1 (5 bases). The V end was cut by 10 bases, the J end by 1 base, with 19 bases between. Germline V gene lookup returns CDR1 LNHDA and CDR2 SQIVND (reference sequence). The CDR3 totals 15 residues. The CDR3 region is CATKAQGRRNTEAFF. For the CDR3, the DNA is TGTGCCACTAAGGCCCAGGGAAGGAGGAACACTGAAGCTTTCTTT.

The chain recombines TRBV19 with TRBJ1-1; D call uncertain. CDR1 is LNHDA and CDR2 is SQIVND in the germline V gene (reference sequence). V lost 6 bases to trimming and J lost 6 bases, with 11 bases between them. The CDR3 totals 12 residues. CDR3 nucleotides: TGTGCCAGTAGGGTGGGAGAATCTGAAGCTTTCTTT. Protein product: CASRVGESEAFF.

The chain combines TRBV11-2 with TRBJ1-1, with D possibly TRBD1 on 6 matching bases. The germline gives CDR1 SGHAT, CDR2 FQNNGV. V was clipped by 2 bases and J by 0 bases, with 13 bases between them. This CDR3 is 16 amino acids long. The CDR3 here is CASSLMGALMNTEAFF. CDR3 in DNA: TGTGCCAGCAGCTTAATGGGGGCACTAATGAACACTGAAGCTTTCTTT. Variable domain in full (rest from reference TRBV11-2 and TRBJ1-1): EAGVAQSPRYKIIEKRQSVAFWCNPISGHATLYWYQQILGQGPKLLIQFQNNGVVDDSQLPKDRFSAERLKGVDSTLKIQPAKLEDSAVYLCASSLMGALMNTEAFFGQGTRLTVV.

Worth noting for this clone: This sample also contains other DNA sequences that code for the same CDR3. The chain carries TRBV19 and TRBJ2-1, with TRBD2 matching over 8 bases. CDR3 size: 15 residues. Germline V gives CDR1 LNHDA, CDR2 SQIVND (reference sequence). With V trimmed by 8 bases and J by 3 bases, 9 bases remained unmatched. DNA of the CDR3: TGTGCCAGTCGGTCCGGGAGGGCCTTCTACAATGAGCAGTTCTTC. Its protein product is CASRSGRAFYNEQFF.

The CDR3 region is CASSSDSYNEQFF. As DNA, the CDR3 is TGTGCCAGCAGCTCGGACAGCTACAATGAGCAGTTCTTC. V usage is TRBV5-4 and J usage is TRBJ2-1; possibly TRBD1 for D (6 bases). The CDR3 spans 13 residues. CDR1 SGHNT and CDR2 YYREEE come from the germline V gene (reference sequence). V was pared by 3 bases and J by 3 bases, with 7 bases between. Full variable domain (remainder filled in from reference TRBV5-4 and TRBJ2-1): ETGVTQSPTHLIKTRGQQVTLRCSSQSGHNTVSWYQQALGQGPQFIFQYYREEENGRGNFPPRFSGLQFPNYSSELNVNALELDDSALYLCASSSDSYNEQFFGPGTRLTVL.

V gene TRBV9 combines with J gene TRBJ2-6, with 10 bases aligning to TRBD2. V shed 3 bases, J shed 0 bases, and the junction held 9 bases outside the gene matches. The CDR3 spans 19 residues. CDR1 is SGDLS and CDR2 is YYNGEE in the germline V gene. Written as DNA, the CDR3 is TGTGCCAGCAGCGAGGAACCGGGACTAGCGAACTCTGGGGCCAACGTCCTGACTTTC. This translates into CASSEEPGLANSGANVLTF.

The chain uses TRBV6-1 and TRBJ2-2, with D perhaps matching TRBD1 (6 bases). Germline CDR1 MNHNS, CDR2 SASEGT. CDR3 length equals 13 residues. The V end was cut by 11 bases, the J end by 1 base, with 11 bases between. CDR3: CAGQPVNTGELFF. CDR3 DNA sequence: TGTGCCGGACAGCCTGTGAACACCGGGGAGCTGTTTTTT.

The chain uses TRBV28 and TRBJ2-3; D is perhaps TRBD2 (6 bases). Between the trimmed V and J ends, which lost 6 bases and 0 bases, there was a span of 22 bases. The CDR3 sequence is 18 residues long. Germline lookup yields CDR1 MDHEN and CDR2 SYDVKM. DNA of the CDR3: TGTGCCAGCAGGGGTCGGAGGGGCGGAGCATCTAGCACAGATACGCAGTATTTT. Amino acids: CASRGRRGGASSTDTQYF.

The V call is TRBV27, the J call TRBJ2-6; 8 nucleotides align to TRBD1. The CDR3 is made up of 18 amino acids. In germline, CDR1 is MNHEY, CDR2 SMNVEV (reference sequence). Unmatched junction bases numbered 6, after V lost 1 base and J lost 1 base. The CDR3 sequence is CASSLYQGAGSGANVLTF. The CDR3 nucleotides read TGTGCCAGCAGTTTATACCAGGGGGCTGGTTCTGGGGCCAACGTCCTGACTTTC.

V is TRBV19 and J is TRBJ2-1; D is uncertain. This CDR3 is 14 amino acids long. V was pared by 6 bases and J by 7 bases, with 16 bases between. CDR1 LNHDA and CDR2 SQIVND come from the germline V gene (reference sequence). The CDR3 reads CASSPWGNENEQFF. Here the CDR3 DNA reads TGTGCCAGTAGCCCGTGGGGTAATGAGAATGAGCAGTTCTTC. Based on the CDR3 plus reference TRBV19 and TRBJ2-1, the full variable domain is DGGITQSPKYLFRKEGQNVTLSCEQNLNHDAMYWYRQDPGQGLRLIYYSQIVNDFQKGDIAEGYSVSREKKESFPLTVTSAQKNPTAFYLCASSPWGNENEQFFGPGTRLTVL.